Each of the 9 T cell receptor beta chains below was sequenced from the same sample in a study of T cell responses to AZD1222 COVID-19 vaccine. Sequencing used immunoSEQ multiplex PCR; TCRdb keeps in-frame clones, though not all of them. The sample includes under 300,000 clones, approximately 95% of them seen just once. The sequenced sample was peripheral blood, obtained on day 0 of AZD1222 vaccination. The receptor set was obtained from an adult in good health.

Here the CDR3 reads CASSDSGLGYTF. In DNA, the CDR3 is TGTGCCAGCAGTGACTCCGGCCTCGGCTACACCTTC. The chain links TRBV6-4 to TRBJ1-2, with no clear D. Trimming left V 0 bases short and J 8 bases short, with 7 bases between. Germline lookup yields CDR1 MRHNA and CDR2 SNTAGT. The CDR3 runs 12 residues.

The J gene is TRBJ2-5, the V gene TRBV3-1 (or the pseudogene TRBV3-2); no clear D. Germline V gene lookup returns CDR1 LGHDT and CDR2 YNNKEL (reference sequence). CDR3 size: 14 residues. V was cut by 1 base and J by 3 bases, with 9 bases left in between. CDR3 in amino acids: CASSQVYNKETQYF. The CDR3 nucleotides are TGTGCCAGCAGCCAAGTGTACAATAAAGAGACCCAGTACTTC.

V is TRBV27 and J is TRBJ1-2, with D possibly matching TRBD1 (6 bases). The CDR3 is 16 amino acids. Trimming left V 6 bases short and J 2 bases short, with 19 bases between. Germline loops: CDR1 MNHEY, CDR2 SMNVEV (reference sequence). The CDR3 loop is CASSPWGRGPNYGYTF. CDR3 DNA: TGTGCCAGCAGCCCCTGGGGCAGGGGACCCAACTATGGCTACACCTTC.

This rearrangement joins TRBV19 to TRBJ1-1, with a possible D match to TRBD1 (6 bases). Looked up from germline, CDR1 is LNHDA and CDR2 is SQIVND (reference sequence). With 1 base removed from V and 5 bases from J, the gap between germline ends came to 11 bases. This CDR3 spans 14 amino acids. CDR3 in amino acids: CASSIGGGWTEAFF. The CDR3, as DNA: TGTGCCAGTAGTATAGGAGGGGGTTGGACTGAAGCTTTCTTT.

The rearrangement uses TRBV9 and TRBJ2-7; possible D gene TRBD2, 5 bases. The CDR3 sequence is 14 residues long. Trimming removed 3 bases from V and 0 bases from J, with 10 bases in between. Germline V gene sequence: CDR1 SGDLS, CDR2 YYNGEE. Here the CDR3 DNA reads TGTGCCAGCAGCGCGGGATGGCGCTCCTACGAGCAGTACTTC. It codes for CASSAGWRSYEQYF.

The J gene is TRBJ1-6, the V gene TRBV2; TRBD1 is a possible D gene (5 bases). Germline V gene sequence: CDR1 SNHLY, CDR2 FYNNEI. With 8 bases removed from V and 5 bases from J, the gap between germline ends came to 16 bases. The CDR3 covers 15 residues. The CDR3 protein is CASWPGGFDNSPLHF. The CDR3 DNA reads TGTGCCAGCTGGCCCGGGGGGTTCGATAATTCACCCCTCCACTTT.

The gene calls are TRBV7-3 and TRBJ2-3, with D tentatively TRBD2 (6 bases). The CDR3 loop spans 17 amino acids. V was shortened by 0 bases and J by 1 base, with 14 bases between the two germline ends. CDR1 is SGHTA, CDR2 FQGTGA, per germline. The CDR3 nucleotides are TGTGCCAGCAGCTTAACAGGGACTGCTCGGGGCACAGATACGCAGTATTTT. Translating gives CASSLTGTARGTDTQYF.

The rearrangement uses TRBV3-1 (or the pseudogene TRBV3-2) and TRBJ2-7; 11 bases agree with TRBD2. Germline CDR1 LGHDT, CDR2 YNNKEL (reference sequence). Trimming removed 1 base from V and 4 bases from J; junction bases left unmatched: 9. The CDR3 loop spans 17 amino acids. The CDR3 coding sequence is TGTGCCAGCAGCCAAGTGTATAGTAGCGGGAGGGCGTACGAGCAGTACTTC. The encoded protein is CASSQVYSSGRAYEQYF.

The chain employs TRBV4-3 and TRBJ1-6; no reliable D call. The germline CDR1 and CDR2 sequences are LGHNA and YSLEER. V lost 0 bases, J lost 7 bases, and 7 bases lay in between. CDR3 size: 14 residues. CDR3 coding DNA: TGCGCCAGCAGCCAAGACGTCCCAAATTCACCCCTCCACTTT. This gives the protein CASSQDVPNSPLHF.